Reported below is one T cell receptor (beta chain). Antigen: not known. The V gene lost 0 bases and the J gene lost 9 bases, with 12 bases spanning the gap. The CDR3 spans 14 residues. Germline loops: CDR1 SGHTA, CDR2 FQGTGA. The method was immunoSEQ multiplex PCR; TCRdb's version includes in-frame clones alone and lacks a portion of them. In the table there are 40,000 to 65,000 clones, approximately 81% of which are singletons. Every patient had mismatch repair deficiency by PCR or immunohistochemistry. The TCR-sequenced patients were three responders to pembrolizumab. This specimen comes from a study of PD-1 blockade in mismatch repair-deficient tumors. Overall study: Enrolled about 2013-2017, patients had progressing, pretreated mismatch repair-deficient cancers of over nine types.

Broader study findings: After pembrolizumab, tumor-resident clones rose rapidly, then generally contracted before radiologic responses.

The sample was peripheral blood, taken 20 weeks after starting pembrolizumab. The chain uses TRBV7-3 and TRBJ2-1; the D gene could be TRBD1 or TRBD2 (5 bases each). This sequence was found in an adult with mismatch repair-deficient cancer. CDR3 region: CASSLTGGGVEQFF. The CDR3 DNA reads TGTGCCAGCAGCTTAACCGGTGGGGGTGTTGAGCAGTTCTTC.